This T cell receptor (beta chain) was recovered during a study of neurological immune-mediated disorders. Study outcomes and limitations: TCR-beta repertoires seemed private in all groups, with no expanded CDR3 amino acid sequences shared.

cDNA was made by 5'RACE with 10-nucleotide random UMIs. TCRdb processed the 5' RACE reads anew with MiXCR; each CDR3 protein has one entry. The sample yields some 60,000 distinct CDR3 sequences, 3.7% seen once. The germline gives CDR1 SGHRS, CDR2 YFSETQ. The CDR3 runs to 13 residues. The ends lost 4 bases at V and 4 bases at J; junction bases unmatched: 4. This clonotype was detected many times. Its antigen is still unknown. Input material: PBMCs. V is TRBV5-1 and J is TRBJ1-1; 7 positions match TRBD1. The sequence was obtained from a woman aged 45 to 65 with multiple sclerosis. Written as DNA, the CDR3 is TGCGCCAGCAGCGATGGGACAGCCACTGAAGCTTTCTTT. It yields the protein CASSDGTATEAFF.